This TCR beta chain was sequenced in a study of cytomegalovirus exposure and HLA in healthy donors. Germline V CDR1 and CDR2: MNHNY, SVGAGI (reference sequence). The ends were cut back, 3 bases at V and 8 bases at J, with 13 bases in the middle. The length of the CDR3 is 14 residues. The PCR employed 60 Vbeta primers together with 13 Jbeta primers. The data were produced by immunoSEQ multiplex PCR, yet TCRdb's version contains in-frame clones alone and is incomplete. The data contain over 100,000 clones, over 8% of them seen just once; the ten biggest clones take up 5% to 7%. The genes are TRBV6-6 and TRBJ1-4; no clear D. What was sequenced was PBMCs. This TCR came from a man aged 35 to 55 in good health and CMV-seronegative. The CDR3 sequence is CASSYRRPDEKLFF. CDR3 bases: TGTGCCAGCAGTTATCGGAGACCCGACGAAAAACTGTTTTTT.